The 29 T cell receptor beta chains reported below all come from one sample, sequenced in a study of shared clonotypes between healthy human individuals (dated by TCRdb to the early 2020s). Library preparation was by the immunoSEQ multiplex PCR assay. TCRdb holds this immuneACCESS table with in-frame rearrangements only. Some clones are missing; in checked studies, unresolved V genes explain under half, and the rest has no known cause. For this sample there are fewer than 1.6 million clones; approximately 98.5% appear just once. The ten largest clones add up to approximately 0.38% of the sample. The sequenced material came from naive CD4+ T cells sorted from blood. Explained via the paper, the cell subset or site label denotes: CD45RA+ positively selected. The receptors originated from a man in his thirties or forties in good health.

The rearrangement links TRBV5-4 to TRBJ2-1; 9 bases are a match to TRBD1. Trimming removed 7 bases from V and 5 bases from J; junction bases left unmatched: 7. This CDR3 is 14 amino acids long. Germline CDR1 SGHNT, CDR2 YYREEE (reference sequence). DNA of the CDR3: TGTGCCAGCCCAAGCGGGACAGGGAACAATGAGCAGTTCTTC. Amino acids: CASPSGTGNNEQFF.

The chain links TRBV5-1 to TRBJ2-1, with 11 positions matching TRBD2. CDR3 length: 19 amino acids. CDR1 is SGHRS and CDR2 is YFSETQ in the germline V gene. The J segment lost 7 bases and the V segment lost 0 bases, leaving 15 bases of the junction unmatched. This CDR3 reads CASSLAVLAGGQSQNEQFF. In DNA form, the CDR3 reads TGCGCCAGCAGCTTGGCCGTGCTAGCGGGAGGCCAGTCACAGAATGAGCAGTTCTTC.

CDR3 DNA: TGTGCCAGTAGTATAGCATTGACTAGCGGGAGCAATGAGCAGTTCTTC. It codes for CASSIALTSGSNEQFF. The rearrangement joins TRBV19 to TRBJ2-1, with 12 nucleotides matching TRBD2. Germline V CDR1 and CDR2: LNHDA, SQIVND (reference sequence). V shed 1 base and J 6 bases; nucleotides not matched to a gene: 4. This CDR3 spans 16 amino acids.

The V and J genes are TRBV2 and TRBJ2-7; 7 bases agree with TRBD2. In germline, CDR1 is SNHLY, CDR2 FYNNEI. J was trimmed by 9 bases and V by 2 bases; bases with no gene match: 13. This CDR3 is 15 amino acids long. The CDR3 DNA follows: TGTGCCAGCAGTGAAATGGCTAGCGGTCCCTTTGGGCAGTACTTC. Protein: CASSEMASGPFGQYF.

V and J are TRBV7-9 and TRBJ2-5; D is perhaps TRBD1 or TRBD2 (6 bases each). The CDR3 is 15 amino acids. Deletions cut 2 bases from V and 5 bases from J, with 15 bases between. The germline V gene encodes CDR1 SEHNR and CDR2 FQNEAQ (reference sequence). CDR3 region: CASSLSGATLETQYF. As DNA, the CDR3 is TGTGCCAGCAGCTTATCGGGGGCGACTTTGGAGACCCAGTACTTC.

The rearrangement joins TRBV10-1 to TRBJ2-7, with a weak D call TRBD1 (5 bases). There are 14 residues in the CDR3. V shed 6 bases and J shed 5 bases, with 17 bases lying between them. Germline loops: CDR1 WNHNN, CDR2 SYGVQD (reference sequence). This chain's CDR3 is CASSSGPSRHEQYF. The DNA for the CDR3 is TGCGCCAGCAGCTCAGGGCCGTCTCGGCACGAGCAGTACTTC.

V gene TRBV7-9 combines with J gene TRBJ2-3; unclear D gene. V lost 1 base and J lost 7, with 6 bases in between. This CDR3 has 12 residues. CDR1 SEHNR and CDR2 FQNEAQ come from the germline V gene (reference sequence). CDR3 residues: CASSLEAHTQYF. The CDR3 DNA follows: TGTGCCAGCAGCTTAGAAGCGCATACGCAGTATTTT.

The V gene is TRBV5-1, the J gene TRBJ2-7; the D gene could be TRBD1 or TRBD2 (6 bases each). The CDR3 is 14 residues long. The V and J ends lost 4 bases and 7 bases respectively, with 18 bases between them. CDR1 is SGHRS, CDR2 YFSETQ, per germline. CDR3 nucleotides: TGCGCCAGCAGCGCCGTATCGGGGGCGCTTGAGCAGTACTTC. Its protein product is CASSAVSGALEQYF.

V is TRBV5-1 and J is TRBJ2-1; a weak D match, TRBD1 (6 bases). The CDR3 has 15 amino acids. The germline V and J ends were trimmed by 4 bases and 2 bases, with 13 bases remaining between them. Germline CDR1 SGHRS, CDR2 YFSETQ. The DNA of the CDR3 is TGCGCCAGCAGCATTCCGAGGGGGACCTACAATGAGCAGTTCTTC. Protein product: CASSIPRGTYNEQFF.

The gene calls are TRBV9 and TRBJ2-7; 9 bases fit TRBD1. With 4 bases clipped from V and 7 bases from J, the junction kept 9 bases outside the gene matches. Germline V lookup: CDR1 SGDLS, CDR2 YYNGEE. The CDR3 spans 14 residues. DNA of the CDR3: TGTGCCAGCAGCCCTCAGGACAGGGGCTGGGAGCAGTACTTC. Translating it yields CASSPQDRGWEQYF.

The chain has TRBV18 and TRBJ2-2, with D tentatively TRBD1 (5 bases). Trimming pared 4 bases from V and 0 bases from J, leaving 12 bases between. The CDR3 runs to 16 residues. Germline CDR1 is KGHSH and CDR2 is LQKENI. CDR3 in amino acids: CASSHGRAPNTGELFF. In nucleotides, the CDR3 is TGTGCCAGCTCACACGGCAGGGCGCCGAACACCGGGGAGCTGTTTTTT.

Details on this clone: Other DNA sequences of this sample code for an identical CDR3. The V and J genes are TRBV5-4 and TRBJ1-4, with 7 bases that match TRBD1. This CDR3 comprises 14 residues. Germline assignment: CDR1 SGHNT and CDR2 YYREEE (reference sequence). After removal of 4 bases from V and 1 base from J, the junction contained 1 base not matched to a gene. The CDR3 protein is CASSPGGTNEKLFF. Written as DNA, the CDR3 is TGTGCCAGCAGCCCAGGGGGAACTAATGAAAAACTGTTTTTT.

A word on this clone: A read error may produce the germline difference seen at one junction end. The V and J genes are TRBV20-1 and TRBJ2-1; D might be TRBD2 (5 bases). This CDR3 is 8 amino acids long. Per germline, CDR1 DFQATT and CDR2 SNEGSKA (reference sequence). This CDR3 is CSAAPGIF. DNA of the CDR3: TGCAGTGCTGCCCCCGGGATCTTC.

The chain employs TRBV5-1 and TRBJ2-7; TRBD2 matches 9 bases. The CDR3 has 14 residues. Trimming at V came to 2 bases and at J to 2 bases, leaving 2 bases not matched to a gene. Germline-derived CDR1 and CDR2 are SGHRS and YFSETQ. CDR3: CASSFGGRAYEQYF. The CDR3 nucleotides read TGCGCCAGCAGCTTTGGCGGGAGGGCCTACGAGCAGTACTTC.

The genes are TRBV5-4 and TRBJ2-1; 8 nucleotides line up with TRBD2. Germline CDR1 SGHNT, CDR2 YYREEE (reference sequence). The CDR3 contains 16 residues. Germline trimming cut 0 bases from V and 7 bases from J; bases unmatched to any gene: 9. The CDR3 DNA is TGTGCCAGCAGCTTGGGGGGACTAGAGGGAAAAAATGAGCAGTTCTTC. Residues: CASSLGGLEGKNEQFF.

The rearrangement uses TRBV4-1 and TRBJ2-5; D tentatively reads TRBD1 or TRBD2 (5 bases each). Germline CDR1 is MGHRA and CDR2 is YSYEKL. The CDR3 has 16 amino acids. Trimming left V 5 bases short and J 2 bases short, with 18 bases between. This CDR3 reads CASSSRDGQFQETQYF. The DNA of the CDR3 is TGCGCCAGCAGCTCCCGGGACGGCCAGTTTCAAGAGACCCAGTACTTC.

V gene TRBV6-5 combines with J gene TRBJ1-5; no firm D call. Germline CDR1 reads MNHEY; CDR2 reads SVGAGI. The CDR3 runs 14 residues. Trimming pared 0 bases from V and 7 bases from J, leaving 10 bases between. The CDR3 here is CASSYSGREQPQHF. CDR3 in DNA: TGTGCCAGCAGTTACTCCGGGAGGGAGCAGCCCCAGCATTTT.

The chain links TRBV5-4 to TRBJ1-1; D not resolved. The ends were cut back, 4 bases at V and 3 bases at J, with 16 bases in the middle. The CDR3 consists of 15 residues. Germline loops: CDR1 SGHNT, CDR2 YYREEE (reference sequence). In DNA form, the CDR3 reads TGTGCCAGCAGCAAGAAGGGAGGAAGGGACACTGAAGCTTTCTTT. Translated, it gives CASSKKGGRDTEAFF.

The chain couples TRBV5-1 to TRBJ2-5; 9 bases agree with TRBD1. The ends lost 5 bases at V and 2 bases at J; junction bases unmatched: 10. The CDR3 has 16 residues. Germline V gene data show CDR1 as SGHRS and CDR2 as YFSETQ. The chain's CDR3 is CASRPAPDRGQETQYF. The CDR3 DNA reads TGCGCCAGCAGACCTGCACCCGACAGGGGGCAAGAGACCCAGTACTTC.

Of note for this clone: The same CDR3 arises from other DNA sequences in this sample as well. The chain is built from TRBV19 and TRBJ2-2, with 10 bases aligning to TRBD1. Germline V gene data show CDR1 as LNHDA and CDR2 as SQIVND (reference sequence). With 9 bases clipped from V and 1 base from J, the junction kept 2 bases outside the gene matches. This CDR3 region has 14 residues. CDR3 sequence (DNA): TGTGCCAGCCGGGACAGGGGGAACACCGGGGAGCTGTTTTTT. Amino acid sequence: CASRDRGNTGELFF. Using reference TRBV19 and TRBJ2-2 for the parts outside the CDR3, the full variable domain is DGGITQSPKYLFRKEGQNVTLSCEQNLNHDAMYWYRQDPGQGLRLIYYSQIVNDFQKGDIAEGYSVSREKKESFPLTVTSAQKNPTAFYLCASRDRGNTGELFFGEGSRLTVL.

The chain is built from TRBV5-6 and TRBJ1-1, with a possible D match to TRBD1 (5 bases). Per germline, CDR1 SGHDT and CDR2 YYEEEE. The CDR3 is 14 amino acids. V lost 7 bases to trimming and J lost 4 bases, with 17 bases between them. The CDR3 loop is CASRTQGLGTEAFF. The CDR3 DNA reads TGTGCCAGCCGCACGCAGGGTCTGGGCACTGAAGCTTTCTTT.

The chain has TRBV19 and TRBJ2-7; tentatively, D is TRBD1 or TRBD2 (5 bases each). Trimming pared 4 bases from V and 2 bases from J, leaving 9 bases between. The germline gives CDR1 LNHDA, CDR2 SQIVND (reference sequence). CDR3 size: 13 residues. CDR3 bases: TGTGCCAGTAGTACCGGGACGACCTACGAGCAGTACTTC. This gives the protein CASSTGTTYEQYF.

The chain couples TRBV6-1 to TRBJ1-2, with D hard to call. Germline V gene lookup returns CDR1 MNHNS and CDR2 SASEGT. Trimming removed 7 bases from V and 7 bases from J, with 16 bases in between. The length of the CDR3 is 13 residues. The DNA of the CDR3 is TGTGCCAGCACTGCCTACAAAGCCTCTGGCTACACCTTC. Encoded protein: CASTAYKASGYTF.

The V and J genes are TRBV7-3 and TRBJ2-5; 10 bases line up with TRBD1. Trimming cost V 6 bases and J 4 bases; bases outside gene matches: 5. Germline-derived CDR1 and CDR2 are SGHTA and FQGTGA. CDR3 length: 14 amino acids. The CDR3 DNA follows: TGTGCCAGCAGGTCGACAGGGGGCGGAGAGACCCAGTACTTC. This encodes CASRSTGGGETQYF.

The V and J genes are TRBV27 and TRBJ2-1, with a possible D match to TRBD2 (6 bases). CDR1 is MNHEY, CDR2 SMNVEV, per germline (reference sequence). The CDR3 covers 17 residues. Trimming removed 7 bases from V and 9 bases from J, with 28 bases in between. CDR3 region: CASMLSLGAGLAFEQFF. The CDR3 DNA reads TGTGCCAGCATGTTAAGTTTAGGGGCCGGGCTAGCGTTTGAGCAGTTCTTC.

This CDR3 reads CASSQERDRNYEQYF. CDR3 sequence (DNA): TGCGCCAGCAGCCAAGAAAGGGACAGAAACTACGAGCAGTACTTC. The chain has TRBV4-1 and TRBJ2-7, with 7 nucleotides matching TRBD1. Per the germline V gene, CDR1 is MGHRA and CDR2 is YSYEKL. The CDR3 extends over 15 amino acids. V shed 0 bases and J 3 bases; nucleotides not matched to a gene: 5.

The chain joins TRBV5-1 to TRBJ2-1; 7 bases map to TRBD2. This CDR3 contains 13 residues. The V gene end was trimmed by 4 bases and the J gene end by 9 bases; junction bases not matched to a gene: 7. Germline V gives CDR1 SGHRS, CDR2 YFSETQ. The CDR3 protein is CASSEGTGGEQFF. CDR3 bases: TGCGCCAGCAGCGAGGGAACGGGGGGTGAGCAGTTCTTC.

This chain links TRBV6-6 with TRBJ1-1; D remains unclear. Germline V CDR1 and CDR2: MNHNY, SVGAGI (reference sequence). The CDR3 extends over 12 amino acids. V gave up 6 bases and J gave up 5 bases, with 10 bases separating them. The CDR3, as DNA: TGTGCCAGCAGGCAGGTGAGAACTGAAGCTTTCTTT. This gives the protein CASRQVRTEAFF.

Points on this clone: Additional DNA sequences in this sample encode the identical CDR3. The chain is built from TRBV9 and TRBJ2-2, with TRBD1 as a possible D gene (5 bases). Germline CDR1 is SGDLS and CDR2 is YYNGEE. The V gene lost 1 base and the J gene lost 0 bases, with 7 bases spanning the gap. The CDR3 totals 15 residues. CDR3 loop: CASSVSGTNTGELFF. The DNA of the CDR3 is TGTGCCAGCAGCGTATCAGGGACGAACACCGGGGAGCTGTTTTTT.